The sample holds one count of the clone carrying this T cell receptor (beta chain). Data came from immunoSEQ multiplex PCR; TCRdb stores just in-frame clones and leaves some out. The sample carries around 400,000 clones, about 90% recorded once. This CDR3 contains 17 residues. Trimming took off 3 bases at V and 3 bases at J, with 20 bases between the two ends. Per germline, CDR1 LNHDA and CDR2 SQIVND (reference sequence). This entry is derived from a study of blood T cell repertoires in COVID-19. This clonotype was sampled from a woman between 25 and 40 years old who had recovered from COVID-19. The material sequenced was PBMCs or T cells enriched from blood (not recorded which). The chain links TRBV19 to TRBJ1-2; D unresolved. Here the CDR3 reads CASSILFAASDHYGYTF. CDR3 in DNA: TGTGCCAGTAGTATCCTTTTTGCGGCGTCCGACCACTATGGCTACACCTTC.